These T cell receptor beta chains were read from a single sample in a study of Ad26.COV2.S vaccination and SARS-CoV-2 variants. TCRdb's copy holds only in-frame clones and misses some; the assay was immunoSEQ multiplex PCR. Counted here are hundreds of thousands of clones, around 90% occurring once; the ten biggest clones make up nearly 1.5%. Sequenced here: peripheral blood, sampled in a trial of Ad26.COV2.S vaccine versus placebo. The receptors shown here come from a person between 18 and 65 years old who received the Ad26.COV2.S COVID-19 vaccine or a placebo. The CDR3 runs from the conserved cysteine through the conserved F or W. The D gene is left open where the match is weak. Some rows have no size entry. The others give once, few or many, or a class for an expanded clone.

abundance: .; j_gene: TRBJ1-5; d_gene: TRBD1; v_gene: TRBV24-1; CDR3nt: TGTGCCACCAGTGATCAGGGGGAGAATCAGCCCCAGCATTTT; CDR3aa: CATSDQGENQPQHF
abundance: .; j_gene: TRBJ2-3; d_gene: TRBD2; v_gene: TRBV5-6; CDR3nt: TGTGCCAGCAGCTTGGCGCGGGGGACAGATACGCAGTATTTT; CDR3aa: CASSLARGTDTQYF
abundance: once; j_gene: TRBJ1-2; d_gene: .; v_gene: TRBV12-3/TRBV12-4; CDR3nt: TGTGCCAGCAGGCTTAACTATGGCTACACCTTC; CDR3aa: CASRLNYGYTF
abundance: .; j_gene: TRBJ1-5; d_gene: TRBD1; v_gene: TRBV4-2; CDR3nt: TGTGCCAGCAGCACGACAGGGGAGGGTTGGAATCAGCCCCAGCATTTT; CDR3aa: CASSTTGEGWNQPQHF
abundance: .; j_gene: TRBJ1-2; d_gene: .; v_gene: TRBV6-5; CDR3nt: TGTGCCAGCAGTCCGGGACGGCCGTATGGCTACACCTTC; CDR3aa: CASSPGRPYGYTF
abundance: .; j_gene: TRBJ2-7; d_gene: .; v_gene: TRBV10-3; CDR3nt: TGTGCCATCAGTGAACCGTCGTTATCCTACGAGCAGTACTTC; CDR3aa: CAISEPSLSYEQYF
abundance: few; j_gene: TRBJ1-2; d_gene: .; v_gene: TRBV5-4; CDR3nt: TGTGCCGGGTCCACTAACTATGGCTACACCTTC; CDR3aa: CAGSTNYGYTF
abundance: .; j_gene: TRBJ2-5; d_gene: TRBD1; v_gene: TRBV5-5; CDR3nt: TGTGCCAGCAGCCACGGACCGGGACAGAAAGAGACCCAGTACTTC; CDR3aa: CASSHGPGQKETQYF
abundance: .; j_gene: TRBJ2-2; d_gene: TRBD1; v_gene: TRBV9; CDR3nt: TGTGCCAGCAGCCCCCGCCCCCCGGGACAGCTGAACACCGGGGAGCTGTTTTTT; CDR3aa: CASSPRPPGQLNTGELFF
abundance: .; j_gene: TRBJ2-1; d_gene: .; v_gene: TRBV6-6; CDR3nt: TGTGCCAGCAGTTCCCCGGGACCATACAATGAGCAGTTCTTC; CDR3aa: CASSSPGPYNEQFF